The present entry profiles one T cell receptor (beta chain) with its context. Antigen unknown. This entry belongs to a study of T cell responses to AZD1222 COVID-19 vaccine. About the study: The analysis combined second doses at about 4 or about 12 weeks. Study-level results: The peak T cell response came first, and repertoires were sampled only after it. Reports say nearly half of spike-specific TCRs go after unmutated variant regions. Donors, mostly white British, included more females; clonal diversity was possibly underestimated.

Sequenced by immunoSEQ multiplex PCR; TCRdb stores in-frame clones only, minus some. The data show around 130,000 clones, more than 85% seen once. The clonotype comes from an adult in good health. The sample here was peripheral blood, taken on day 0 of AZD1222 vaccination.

CDR3 DNA: TGTGCCAGTAAAAGGACCCTATCCTACGAGCAGTACTTC. This encodes CASKRTLSYEQYF. This chain joins TRBV2 and TRBJ2-7; no firm D call. Germline values: CDR1 SNHLY, CDR2 FYNNEI. The V gene lost 9 bases and the J gene lost 1 base, with 13 bases spanning the gap. The CDR3 totals 13 residues.